This T cell receptor (beta chain) was obtained from a study of blood T cell repertoires in COVID-19. As for the study in general: The cDNA or gDNA used as material had been derived from T cells, B-cell-depleted T cells, or PBMCs.

Germline V lookup: CDR1 MDHEN, CDR2 SYDVKM. Trimming took off 2 bases at V and 6 bases at J, with 20 bases between the two ends. This CDR3 is 17 amino acids long. Produced via immunoSEQ multiplex PCR; TCRdb's table is partial and in-frame only. The sample contains about 250,000 clones, over 75% of which appear only once. Sequenced sample: peripheral blood. J is TRBJ1-3 and V is TRBV28; no definite D call. The TCR was taken from a human donor with COVID-19, enrolled during active disease. The donor label of this sample is uncertain. The CDR3 spells CASSLGGAPTRLNTIYF. The CDR3 coding sequence is TGTGCCAGCAGTTTAGGAGGAGCCCCAACGCGGTTAAACACCATATATTTT.